Below are 20 T cell receptor beta chains sequenced from a single sample in a study of T cell repertoires in cytomegalovirus infection. Each CDR3 protein gets one entry after TCRdb re-called the reads with MiXCR. This sample has some 590,000 distinct CDR3 sequences, with 40% found just once. No antigen is known for these receptors. Specimen: cultured PBMCs, collected from culture after CMV antigen stimulation. Source of these receptors: a human donor in good health (CMV status not recorded). Some clones in this sample may be carry-over from other donors' samples.

This clonotype was picked up a small number of times. The J gene is TRBJ2-7, the V gene TRBV5-5; 7 bases align to TRBD2. Germline lookup yields CDR1 SGHKS and CDR2 YYEKEE (reference sequence). Unmatched junction bases numbered 9, after V lost 6 bases and J lost 3 bases. The CDR3 totals 14 residues. CDR3 sequence: CASTATTSRYEQYF. The CDR3 bases are TGTGCCAGCACCGCGACGACTAGCCGCTACGAGCAGTACTTC.

The V call is TRBV2, the J call TRBJ1-6, with 7 bases matching TRBD1. The length of the CDR3 is 13 residues. J lost 9 bases, V lost 7 bases, and 6 bases had no gene match. Germline V CDR1 and CDR2: SNHLY, FYNNEI. CDR3 coding DNA: TGTGCCAGCATACGGGACAGCGGTTCACCCCTCCACTTT. Translated, it gives CASIRDSGSPLHF.

The rearrangement uses TRBV10-3 and TRBJ2-1; D call uncertain. V lost 3 bases, J lost 7 bases, and 4 bases lay in between. This CDR3 is 11 amino acids long. Germline V gene lookup returns CDR1 ENHRY and CDR2 SYGVKD. The CDR3 sequence is CAISEENEQFF. CDR3 DNA: TGTGCCATCAGTGAAGAGAATGAGCAGTTCTTC.

This clonotype was observed at least ten times. The chain uses TRBV7-2 and TRBJ2-1; no firm D call. Germline V gene data show CDR1 as SGHTA and CDR2 as FQGNSA. The V gene lost 5 bases and the J gene lost 10 bases, with 9 bases spanning the gap. This CDR3 has 11 residues. The CDR3 DNA reads TGTGCCAGCAGCCTCTTAGGCGAGCAGTTCTTC. This gives the protein CASSLLGEQFF.

The chain employs TRBV11-2 and TRBJ2-7; TRBD2 is a possible D gene (9 bases). There are 15 residues in the CDR3. The ends were cut back, 5 bases at V and 5 bases at J, with 19 bases in the middle. CDR1 is SGHAT, CDR2 FQNNGV, per germline. The CDR3 DNA reads as TGTGCCAGCAGCCTGACAGGGGCGGGAGGGAACGAGCAGTACTTC. Its protein product is CASSLTGAGGNEQYF.

This clonotype was seen more than once but under ten times. V and J are TRBV20-1 and TRBJ1-1; D gene uncertain. The V end lost 3 bases, the J end lost 0 bases, and 5 bases lay between the germline ends. The CDR3 is 12 residues long. Germline CDR1 is DFQATT and CDR2 is SNEGSKA (reference sequence). The CDR3 loop is CSASTVNTEAFF. CDR3 sequence (DNA): TGCAGTGCTAGTACCGTGAACACTGAAGCTTTCTTT.

The chain employs TRBV27 and TRBJ1-1, with 8 positions matching TRBD1. The germline V gene encodes CDR1 MNHEY and CDR2 SMNVEV (reference sequence). The CDR3 is 15 residues long. Trimming at V came to 5 bases and at J to 1 base, leaving 6 bases not matched to a gene. CDR3 in amino acids: CASSPRTGPNTEAFF. CDR3 nucleotides: TGTGCCAGCAGTCCCCGGACAGGGCCGAACACTGAAGCTTTCTTT.

The rearrangement uses TRBV7-8 and TRBJ1-1; no reliable D call. The CDR3 length is 14 residues. CDR1 is SGHVS and CDR2 is FQNEAQ in the germline V gene. With 5 bases removed from V and 0 bases from J, the gap between germline ends came to 10 bases. The CDR3 sequence: CASSPPYLNTEAFF. Written as DNA, the CDR3 is TGTGCCAGCAGCCCCCCGTACCTGAACACTGAAGCTTTCTTT.

This clonotype has only a few counts. This chain links TRBV7-2 with TRBJ1-6; D is possibly TRBD1 (5 bases). Looked up from germline, CDR1 is SGHTA and CDR2 is FQGNSA. The CDR3 extends over 17 amino acids. Between the trimmed V and J ends, which lost 5 bases and 5 bases, there was a span of 19 bases. The DNA of the CDR3 is TGTGCCAGCAGCACCCAGGGACGTAGCCTAAATAATTCACCCCTCCACTTT. This codes for CASSTQGRSLNNSPLHF.

This clonotype came up once. This chain uses TRBV27 with TRBJ2-1, with TRBD2 matching over 12 bases. The CDR3 length is 15 residues. Per germline, CDR1 MNHEY and CDR2 SMNVEV (reference sequence). V lost 6 bases and J lost 8; bases outside the gene matches: 8. The CDR3 loop reads CASSPTSGGHDEQFF. The CDR3 coding sequence is TGTGCCAGCAGCCCCACTAGCGGGGGGCATGATGAGCAGTTCTTC.

There are a few counts of this clonotype. This rearrangement joins TRBV12-5 to TRBJ2-1, with a possible D match to TRBD2 (6 bases). Germline CDR1 LGHNT, CDR2 FRNRAP. The germline V and J ends were trimmed by 2 bases and 10 bases, with 6 bases remaining between them. The length of the CDR3 is 11 residues. CDR3 coding DNA: TGTGCTAGTGGTTTGCTAGCGGAGCAGTTCTTC. Translation gives CASGLLAEQFF.

The V and J genes are TRBV12-5 and TRBJ2-1; no firm D call. The CDR3 length is 13 residues. V shed 6 bases and J shed 5 bases, with 11 bases lying between them. Germline CDR1 and CDR2: LGHNT and FRNRAP. For the CDR3, the DNA is TGTGCTAGTGGCCACGGCGCTAACAATGAGCAGTTCTTC. It specifies CASGHGANNEQFF.

This clonotype was detected only a few times. This chain joins TRBV7-2 and TRBJ2-1, with 12 bases identical to TRBD1. V dropped 4 bases and J dropped 10; count of bases not matched to a gene: 8. CDR1 and CDR2 (germline): SGHTA, FQGNSA. This CDR3 has 15 residues. The CDR3 region has the DNA TGTGCCAGCAGCTCCCGGGGACAGGGGGCTGGGGAGCAGTTCTTC. This codes for CASSSRGQGAGEQFF.

This clonotype was seen a handful of times. The chain has TRBV7-2 and TRBJ2-7, with 8 bases matching TRBD2. The V and J ends lost 1 base and 6 bases, in that order; junction bases with no gene match: 5. CDR1 and CDR2 from the germline V gene are SGHTA and FQGNSA. The CDR3 covers 14 residues. The CDR3 DNA follows: TGTGCCAGCAGCTTAGTAGGGACTAGTCGCGAGCAGTACTTC. Encoded protein: CASSLVGTSREQYF.

In nucleotides, the CDR3 is TGTGCCAGCAGTAGGAGACAATCGTATGAGCAGTTCTTC. Residues: CASSRRQSYEQFF. The chain recombines TRBV6-5 with TRBJ2-1, with unresolved D. CDR1 and CDR2 (germline): MNHEY, SVGAGI. Trimming stripped 5 bases from V and 8 bases from J, with 13 bases between. This CDR3 contains 13 residues.

This clonotype was detected only a few times. V is TRBV7-9 and J is TRBJ2-1; 9 bases agree with TRBD2. V shed 5 bases and J 7 bases; nucleotides not matched to a gene: 9. Germline-derived CDR1 and CDR2 are SEHNR and FQNEAQ (reference sequence). The CDR3 runs 15 residues. The CDR3 reads CASSTGLAHVNEQFF. The CDR3 coding sequence is TGTGCCAGCAGCACAGGACTAGCGCACGTTAATGAGCAGTTCTTC.

This clonotype was recorded a few times. This chain uses TRBV7-2 with TRBJ2-3, with TRBD2 matching over 8 bases. The CDR3 loop spans 15 amino acids. V lost 7 bases and J lost 6; bases outside the gene matches: 12. Germline V CDR1 and CDR2: SGHTA, FQGNSA. In DNA form, the CDR3 reads TGTGCCAGCACTGAAAGCCCTAGCGGGTTGGATACGCAGTATTTT. This encodes CASTESPSGLDTQYF.

This chain connects TRBV20-1 to TRBJ1-2; a weak D match, TRBD1 (5 bases). Germline values: CDR1 DFQATT, CDR2 SNEGSKA (reference sequence). Trimming pared 4 bases from V and 8 bases from J, leaving 23 bases between. The CDR3 spans 15 residues. CDR3 loop: CSATQVGHPGWGYTF. The DNA for the CDR3 is TGCAGTGCTACGCAAGTCGGACACCCTGGTTGGGGCTACACCTTC.

The V call is TRBV6-6, the J call TRBJ1-4; D gene unclear. CDR1 is MNHNY, CDR2 SVGAGI, per germline (reference sequence). There are 10 residues in the CDR3. The V gene lost 10 bases and the J gene lost 11 bases, with 11 bases spanning the gap. CDR3 nucleotide sequence: TGTGCCACTCGCGATGGGAAACTGTTTTTT. It yields the protein CATRDGKLFF.

This clonotype was picked up a small number of times. V and J are TRBV7-2 and TRBJ1-2; D not resolved. CDR3 size: 13 residues. Germline V gene data show CDR1 as SGHTA and CDR2 as FQGNSA. Trimming cost V 2 bases and J 2 bases, with 6 bases left between them. The CDR3 DNA follows: TGTGCCAGCAGCTTAACACGAAACTATGGCTACACCTTC. Protein sequence: CASSLTRNYGYTF.